This entry is about one T cell receptor beta chain. Antigen: not known. The junction differs from germline at one of its ends, possibly a read error. This record belongs to a study of cytomegalovirus exposure and HLA in healthy donors. Study information: Both the roughly 120 validation repertoires and the approximately 620 first-cohort repertoires used the same platform, as reported by a later analysis. Study observations and caveats: The study designated fewer than 200 TCR beta chains cytomegalovirus-associated. Across donors, most TCRs were seen rarely, yet some public ones were widespread.

Generated by immunoSEQ multiplex PCR, the TCRdb table keeps only in-frame clones and is missing some. The sample records more than 250,000 clones, around 90% being singletons. This CDR3 region has 18 residues. The origin of this receptor is a woman in her thirties in good health and CMV-seropositive. The chain joins TRBV23-1 to TRBJ1-2, with D possibly TRBD1 on 6 matching bases. TRBV23-1 is an ORF, and what it does is uncertain. The source material was PBMCs. The CDR3 DNA is TGCGCCAGCACTCAAGGGACAATGGAGAGACTTTCTAACTATGGCTACACCTTC. This codes for CASTQGTMERLSNYGYTF.